The next 17 T cell receptor beta chains were all read from a single sample in a study of blood T cell repertoires in COVID-19. The repertoire was sequenced with immunoSEQ multiplex PCR; TCRdb's copy has only in-frame clones and lacks some. This table holds approximately 300,000 clones, approximately 90% found once. Sequencing was carried out using PBMCs or T cells enriched from blood (not recorded which). The origin of the receptors is a woman in her twenties or thirties who had recovered from COVID-19.

This clone was observed a few times. The gene calls are TRBV19 and TRBJ2-7; 7 bases line up with TRBD1. This CDR3 has 13 amino acids. V lost 3 bases to trimming and J lost 5 bases; unmatched junction nucleotides: 4. CDR1 LNHDA and CDR2 SQIVND come from the germline V gene (reference sequence). DNA of the CDR3: TGTGCCAGTAGTATTCGACAGGGTCACGAGCAGTACTTC. Translation: CASSIRQGHEQYF.

In regard to this clone: Other DNA sequences in this sample translate to the same CDR3. The rearrangement joins TRBV10-3 to TRBJ1-3; TRBD1 might be the D (5 bases). The CDR3 is 13 residues long. Germline V lookup: CDR1 ENHRY, CDR2 SYGVKD. V lost 4 bases and J lost 2, with 6 bases in between. CDR3 DNA sequence: TGTGCCATCAGTGCGGGGGCTGGAAACACCATATATTTT. The encoded protein is CAISAGAGNTIYF.

This chain links TRBV19 with TRBJ1-1; D is uncertain. Germline V gene sequence: CDR1 LNHDA, CDR2 SQIVND (reference sequence). Trimming left V 2 bases short and J 1 base short, with 11 bases between. CDR3 length: 15 amino acids. DNA of the CDR3: TGTGCCAGTAGTATATTTCCAGGATCGAACACTGAAGCTTTCTTT. Translated, it gives CASSIFPGSNTEAFF.

This chain uses TRBV6-5 with TRBJ1-1; 7 positions agree with TRBD1. The V gene's germline CDR1 is MNHEY and CDR2 SVGAGI. The trim removed 6 bases at V and 5 bases at J, leaving 6 bases unmatched. The CDR3 totals 13 residues. CDR3 in amino acids: CASRPGQLTEAFF. In DNA, the CDR3 is TGTGCCAGCAGACCGGGACAGTTAACTGAAGCTTTCTTT.

This chain joins TRBV5-5 and TRBJ1-2, with D maybe TRBD1 (5 bases). Germline V gene lookup returns CDR1 SGHKS and CDR2 YYEKEE (reference sequence). This CDR3 region has 13 residues. The V end was cut by 2 bases, the J end by 8 bases, with 13 bases between. The CDR3, as DNA: TGTGCCAGCAGCTTATTGGCAGGGATCGGCTACACCTTC. Translation: CASSLLAGIGYTF.

This chain links TRBV3-1 (or the pseudogene TRBV3-2) with TRBJ2-3; TRBD2 agrees at 14 bases. The germline V gene has CDR1 LGHDT and CDR2 YNNKEL (reference sequence). This CDR3 spans 17 amino acids. V shed 5 bases and J 4 bases; nucleotides not matched to a gene: 8. The CDR3 here is CASSSLGLAGVADTQYF. The CDR3 nucleotides read TGTGCCAGCAGCTCCCTGGGACTAGCGGGGGTCGCAGATACGCAGTATTTT.

This chain links TRBV3-1 (or the pseudogene TRBV3-2) with TRBJ2-1; 9 bases fit TRBD2. The CDR3 length is 15 residues. CDR1 and CDR2 from the germline V gene are LGHDT and YNNKEL (reference sequence). Unmatched junction bases numbered 7, after V lost 5 bases and J lost 5 bases. This CDR3 is CASSSGERGDNEQFF. CDR3 DNA: TGTGCCAGCAGCTCCGGGGAGCGGGGGGACAATGAGCAGTTCTTC.

This chain links TRBV7-2 with TRBJ2-7, with a weak D call TRBD1 (5 bases). There are 16 residues in the CDR3. Trimming removed 5 bases at V and 0 bases at J, with 17 bases between. Germline V CDR1 and CDR2: SGHTA, FQGNSA. The CDR3 nucleotides read TGTGCCAGCAGCACCGATGGGGCGACAAGCTCCTACGAGCAGTACTTC. Its translation is CASSTDGATSSYEQYF.

The rearrangement uses TRBV27 and TRBJ1-5; D gene uncertain. The CDR3 runs 15 residues. Germline CDR1 is MNHEY and CDR2 is SMNVEV (reference sequence). The V gene lost 6 bases and the J gene lost 7 bases, with 19 bases spanning the gap. The CDR3 reads CASRSLESGVQPQHF. Here the CDR3 DNA reads TGTGCCAGCAGATCCTTGGAAAGCGGGGTACAGCCCCAGCATTTT.

On this clone: This sample also contains other DNA sequences that code for the same CDR3. The rearrangement uses TRBV5-1 and TRBJ2-7, with no clear D. Germline values: CDR1 SGHRS, CDR2 YFSETQ. The CDR3 length is 12 residues. With 5 bases removed from V and 0 bases from J, the gap between germline ends came to 6 bases. CDR3 nucleotide sequence: TGCGCCAGCAGTCTTAACTCCTACGAGCAGTACTTC. Amino acid sequence: CASSLNSYEQYF.

The sample holds one count of this clone. V usage is TRBV19 and J usage is TRBJ1-2; the match to TRBD1 covers 8 bases. Germline assignment: CDR1 LNHDA and CDR2 SQIVND (reference sequence). With V trimmed by 2 bases and J by 10 bases, 6 bases remained unmatched. This CDR3 region has 13 residues. CDR3 coding DNA: TGTGCCAGTAGTATACGGACAGGGACAGACTACACCTTC. Its protein is CASSIRTGTDYTF.

The chain uses TRBV30 and TRBJ1-3, with 7 bases matching TRBD1. Trimming removed 3 bases from V and 0 bases from J; junction bases left unmatched: 2. Germline lookup yields CDR1 GTSNPN and CDR2 SVGIG (reference sequence). The CDR3 loop spans 14 amino acids. The CDR3 protein is CAWRTGSSGNTIYF. The CDR3, as DNA: TGTGCCTGGAGGACAGGGAGCTCTGGAAACACCATATATTTT.

V is TRBV28 and J is TRBJ1-1; D is unresolved. Between the trimmed V and J ends, which lost 6 bases and 5 bases, there was a span of 7 bases. The CDR3 length is 11 residues. Germline V gene lookup returns CDR1 MDHEN and CDR2 SYDVKM. CDR3 sequence (DNA): TGTGCCAGCAGCGAGAAGACTGAAGCTTTCTTT. Amino acids: CASSEKTEAFF.

About this clone: Different DNA sequences within this sample yield the same CDR3. The rearrangement links TRBV7-9 to TRBJ2-7, with D tentatively TRBD2 (6 bases). The CDR3 covers 14 residues. V was clipped by 5 bases and J by 0 bases, with 11 bases between them. Germline values: CDR1 SEHNR, CDR2 FQNEAQ (reference sequence). The CDR3 loop reads CASSPVGGSYEQYF. The DNA for the CDR3 is TGTGCCAGCAGCCCGGTGGGGGGCTCCTACGAGCAGTACTTC.

The sample holds a few counts of this clone. This rearrangement joins TRBV15 to TRBJ2-7; 10 bases agree with TRBD2. Losses at the gene ends were 0 bases for V and 7 bases for J; bases not matched to a gene: 12. The CDR3 totals 17 residues. Germline CDR1 LNHNV, CDR2 YYDKDF (reference sequence). The CDR3, as DNA: TGTGCCACCAGCAGAGAGCCCCTAGCGGGGGCCACGCTTGAGCAGTACTTC. Protein: CATSREPLAGATLEQYF.

In its sample, this clone was seen once. The J gene is TRBJ1-3, the V gene TRBV3-1 (or the pseudogene TRBV3-2); D is possibly TRBD1 (6 bases). CDR3 length: 14 amino acids. CDR1 is LGHDT, CDR2 YNNKEL, per germline (reference sequence). Trimming took off 4 bases at V and 0 bases at J, with 7 bases between the two ends. This CDR3 reads CASSPTGSGNTIYF. Here the CDR3 DNA reads TGTGCCAGCAGCCCGACAGGCTCTGGAAACACCATATATTTT.

The chain combines TRBV4-2 with TRBJ2-1; tentative D call: TRBD2 (6 bases). The CDR3 spans 17 residues. Between the trimmed V and J ends, which lost 5 bases and 6 bases, there was a span of 23 bases. Per germline, CDR1 LGHNA and CDR2 YNFKEQ. The CDR3 loop is CASSAAGTSDPSNEQFF. CDR3 DNA sequence: TGTGCCAGCAGCGCCGCTGGGACTTCTGACCCTTCCAATGAGCAGTTCTTC.